This T cell receptor beta chain was observed in a study of neurological immune-mediated disorders (dated by TCRdb to between 2017 and 2020). Regarding the complete study: Peripheral blood TCR-beta repertoires from HTLV-I-associated myelopathy (HAM/TSP) patients, multiple sclerosis patients and healthy controls were compared by UMI-based sequencing. Of the approximately 65 subjects in the cohort, about 14 were HAM/TSP patients, roughly 35 were multiple sclerosis patients, and 20 were healthy controls. Alongside PBMC samples, the set of some 100 TCR-beta libraries contained longitudinal samples, technical triplicates, and paired CD4+ and CD8+ T-cell subsets that had been sorted.

The healthy controls were volunteers from blood banks in Maryland, USA. Unsorted PBMC libraries were generated from 2 million PBMCs stored in RNAlater at -80 °C until RNA extraction. Peripheral blood underwent Ficoll-Hypaque density gradient centrifugation to isolate PBMCs, which were then cryopreserved in liquid nitrogen. A word on this clonotype: Its antigen is unknown. The input lacks base qualities; no much larger clone sits a single base away.

CDR1 and CDR2 were assigned from the germline V gene (reference sequence) as DFQATT and SNEGSKA. At the junction V is shortened by 0 bases and J by 7 bases; bases outside the gene matches: 12. There are 15 amino acids in the CDR3, from cysteine to phenylalanine inclusive. Only the CDR3 portion is preserved as DNA: 45 bases, with reading frame beginning at the first base. cDNA was synthesized by template-switch 5'RACE using a primer with a 10-nucleotide random unique molecular identifier that tagged each TCR transcript. Each sequencing run produced over 200 million TCR-beta sequences covering 15-18 subjects. The RNeasy kit was used to extract total RNA. Using the KAPA Real-time Library Amplification kit, TCR-beta VDJ regions were amplified with primers for the TCR constant region and the 5'RACE anchor. A first PCR added sample indexes and Illumina adaptors, after which a second PCR increased the library yield. After Ampure bead purification, the TCR product of roughly 650 bp was size-selected on a 2% E-gel SizeSelection system. Before pooling, libraries had their quality checked on a Bioanalyzer, their concentration measured with Qubit, and their quantity determined with the Kapa Library Quantification kit. Libraries were sequenced paired-end 2 x 150 bp on an Illumina HiSeq 2500. To increase sequence diversity, about 25-31% phiX was spiked into each library pool. The study's own analysis went as follows. The UMI-based MiGEC pipeline processed quality-filtered reads and removed over 80% of raw TCR sequences during error correction. IMGT germline references were used for alignment of VDJ genes, and clonotypes were defined by a unique CDR3 amino acid sequence together with V-J genes. Clonal expansion, Shannon diversity and CDR3 relatedness (CalcPairwiseDistances, ClusterSamples) were evaluated with VDJtools, and phylogenetic trees were built with CLCbio workbench. Using coefficient-of-variation modelling across technical triplicates, the study counted a clone as expanded if it had at least 8 unique UMIs. TCRdb handled the public reads itself, with Q25 trimming in fastp and clone calling in MiXCR, and kept productive beta chains. Every CDR3 protein is listed once, alongside the most common genes and DNA of its rows. The V and J calls and clone size come from TCRdb's table, not from the authors' own analysis. Across this sample there are around 50,000 distinct CDR3 sequences, with under 30% seen only once. Of the sample, around a quarter is held by the ten largest clones.

Overall study outcomes, separate from this receptor: TCR clonal expansion was highest in HAM/TSP patients and lowest in MS patients, with MS patients falling below even healthy controls. Across subjects, expanded clones never shared an identical CDR3 amino acid sequence, which suggests that the TCR-beta repertoires in every group were private.

The chain uses TRBV20-1 and TRBJ2-7, with TRBD1 identical over 7 junction bases. Sample: PBMCs. This TCR was sampled from a woman aged 65 to 85 in good health. The CDR3 region reads CSARDPRQGSKEQYF. The bases are TGCAGTGCTAGAGATCCGAGACAGGGATCGAAGGAGCAGTACTTC.